The 5 T cell receptor beta chains listed next were all sequenced from one sample in a study of CD4+ T cells in melanoma. Assay: immunoSEQ multiplex PCR; the TCRdb copy retains only in-frame clones and omits some. Among fewer than 150,000 clones listed, about 93% were seen once. These receptors were taken from a human donor with melanoma.

V usage is TRBV5-1 and J usage is TRBJ2-3; D tentatively fits TRBD1 or TRBD2 (6 bases each). V was pared by 0 bases and J by 0 bases, with 11 bases between. The germline V gene encodes CDR1 SGHRS and CDR2 YFSETQ. This CDR3 is built from 16 residues. The CDR3 DNA is TGCGCCAGCAGCTTGGCCTCGGGGGCGAGCACAGATACGCAGTATTTT. It specifies CASSLASGASTDTQYF. The variable domain in full, with the rest retrieved from reference TRBV5-1 and TRBJ2-3, is KAGVTQTPRYLIKTRGQQVTLSCSPISGHRSVSWYQQTPGQGLQFLFEYFSETQRNKGNFPGRFSGRQFSNSRSEMNVSTLELGDSALYLCASSLASGASTDTQYFGPGTRLTVL.

The rearrangement uses TRBV18 and TRBJ2-1; 7 positions agree with TRBD1. The V gene's germline CDR1 is KGHSH and CDR2 LQKENI. J was trimmed by 0 bases and V by 0 bases; bases with no gene match: 5. CDR3 length: 17 residues. The CDR3 is CASSPPRGQSSYNEQFF. The CDR3 region has the DNA TGTGCCAGCTCACCACCCCGGGGACAGAGCTCCTACAATGAGCAGTTCTTC.

This chain links TRBV7-3 with TRBJ1-1; D not certain. V was clipped by 5 bases and J by 5 bases, with 18 bases between them. The CDR3 runs 15 residues. Germline V gene data show CDR1 as SGHTA and CDR2 as FQGTGA. The CDR3 region is CASSPSIWRQTEAFF. The CDR3 DNA follows: TGTGCCAGCAGCCCCAGCATCTGGAGGCAAACTGAAGCTTTCTTT. Full variable domain (missing parts from reference TRBV7-3 and TRBJ1-1): GAGVSQTPSNKVTEKGKYVELRCDPISGHTALYWYRQSLGQGPEFLIYFQGTGAADDSGLPNDRFFAVRPEGSVSTLKIQRTERGDSAVYLCASSPSIWRQTEAFFGQGTRLTVV.

The chain joins TRBV2 to TRBJ2-5; the D is unclear. Germline V gene data show CDR1 as SNHLY and CDR2 as FYNNEI. The CDR3 totals 12 residues. The V end was cut by 5 bases, the J end by 3 bases, with 7 bases between. The CDR3 DNA sequence: TGTGCCAGCAGTCGGTCAGAAGAGACCCAGTACTTC. It codes for CASSRSEETQYF.

This rearrangement joins TRBV6-1 to TRBJ2-3, with 7 positions matching TRBD2. V dropped 5 bases and J dropped 1; count of bases not matched to a gene: 6. The CDR3 totals 15 residues. Germline V lookup: CDR1 MNHNS, CDR2 SASEGT. The DNA of the CDR3 is TGTGCCAGCAGTTTTAGGGCGGGGGGCACAGATACGCAGTATTTT. Translated, it gives CASSFRAGGTDTQYF.